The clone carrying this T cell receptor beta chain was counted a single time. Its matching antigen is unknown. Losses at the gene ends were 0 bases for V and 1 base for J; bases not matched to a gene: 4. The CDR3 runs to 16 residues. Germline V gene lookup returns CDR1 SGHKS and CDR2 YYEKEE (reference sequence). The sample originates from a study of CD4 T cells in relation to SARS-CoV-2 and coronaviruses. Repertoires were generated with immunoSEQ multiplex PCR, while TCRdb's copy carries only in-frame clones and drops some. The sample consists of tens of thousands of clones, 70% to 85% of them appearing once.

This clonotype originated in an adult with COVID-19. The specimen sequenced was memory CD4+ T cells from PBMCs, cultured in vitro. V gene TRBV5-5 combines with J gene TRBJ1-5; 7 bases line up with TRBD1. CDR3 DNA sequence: TGTGCCAGCAGCTTGGTAGGGGGCGACAGCAATCAGCCCCAGCATTTT. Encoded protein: CASSLVGGDSNQPQHF.